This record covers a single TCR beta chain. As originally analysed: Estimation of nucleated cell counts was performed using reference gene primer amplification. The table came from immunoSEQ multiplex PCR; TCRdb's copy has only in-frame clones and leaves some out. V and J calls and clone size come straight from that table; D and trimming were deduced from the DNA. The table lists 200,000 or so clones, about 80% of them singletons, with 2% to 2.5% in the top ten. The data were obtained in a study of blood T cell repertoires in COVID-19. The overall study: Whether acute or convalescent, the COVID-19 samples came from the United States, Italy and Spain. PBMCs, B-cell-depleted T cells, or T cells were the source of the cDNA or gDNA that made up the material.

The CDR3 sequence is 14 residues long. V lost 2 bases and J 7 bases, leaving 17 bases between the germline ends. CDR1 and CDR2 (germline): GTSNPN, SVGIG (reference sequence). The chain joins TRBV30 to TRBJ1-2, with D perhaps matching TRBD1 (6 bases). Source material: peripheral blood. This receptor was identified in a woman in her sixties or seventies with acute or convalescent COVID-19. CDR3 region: CAWSPGALGSGYTF. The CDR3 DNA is TGTGCCTGGAGTCCAGGGGCGCTCGGAAGTGGCTACACCTTC. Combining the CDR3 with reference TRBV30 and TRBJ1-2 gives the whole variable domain SQTIHQWPATLVQPVGSPLSLECTVEGTSNPNLYWYRQAAGRGLQLLFYSVGIGQISSEVPQNLSASRPQDRQFILSSKKLLLSDSGFYLCAWSPGALGSGYTFGSGTRLTVV.